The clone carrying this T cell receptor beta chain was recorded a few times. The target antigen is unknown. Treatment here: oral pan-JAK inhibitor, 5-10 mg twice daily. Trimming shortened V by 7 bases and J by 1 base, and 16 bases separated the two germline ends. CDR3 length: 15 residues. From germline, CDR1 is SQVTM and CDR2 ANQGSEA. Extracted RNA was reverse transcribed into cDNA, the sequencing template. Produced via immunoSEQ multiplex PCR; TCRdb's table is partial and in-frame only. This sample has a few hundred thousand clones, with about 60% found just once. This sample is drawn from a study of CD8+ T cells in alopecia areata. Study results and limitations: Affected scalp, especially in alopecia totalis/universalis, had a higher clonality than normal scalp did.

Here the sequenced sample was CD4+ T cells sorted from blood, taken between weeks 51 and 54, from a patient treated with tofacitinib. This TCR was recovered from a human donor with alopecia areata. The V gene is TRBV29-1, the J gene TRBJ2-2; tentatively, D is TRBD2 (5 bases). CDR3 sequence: CSGAIGAGNTGELFF. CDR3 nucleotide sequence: TGCAGCGGTGCAATCGGTGCGGGGAACACCGGGGAGCTGTTTTTT.